A single T cell receptor (beta chain) is shown here with its context. Assay used: immunoSEQ multiplex PCR; TCRdb lists only in-frame clones, some missing. Seen here are under 200,000 clones, roughly 91% observed once, and the top ten hold 4% to 5%. V was pared by 4 bases and J by 0 bases, with 6 bases between. CDR3 length: 13 amino acids. CDR1 and CDR2 from the germline V gene are LNHDA and SQIVND (reference sequence). The data originate from a study of cytomegalovirus exposure and HLA in healthy donors. Sequences were obtained from PBMCs. This clonotype was sampled from a young man in good health and CMV-seropositive. The V and J genes are TRBV19 and TRBJ2-5; no reliable D call. This chain's CDR3 is CASSRSYQETQYF. The CDR3 DNA follows: TGTGCCAGTAGTAGGAGTTACCAAGAGACCCAGTACTTC.